The clone carrying this T cell receptor (beta chain) was observed many times. These data come from a study of blood T cells in healthy people across ages. Germline V CDR1 and CDR2: LNHNV, YYDKDF (reference sequence). This CDR3 region has 15 residues. The trim removed 0 bases at V and 4 bases at J, leaving 3 bases unmatched. A second PCR, run for roughly 7 to 11 cycles, used a sample-barcoded 5' primer plus a J-beta primer mix. TCRdb re-derived calls from the 5' RACE reads in MiXCR, one entry per CDR3 protein. The table lists 700,000 to 1,000,000 distinct CDR3 sequences, more than 40% of them singletons, with about 21% in the top ten.

The chain recombines TRBV15 with TRBJ2-3, with 8 nucleotides matching TRBD2. Sequencing used blood. The receptor was derived from a man between 60 and 70 years old in good health. CDR3 loop: CATSRDELAADTQYF. CDR3 nucleotide sequence: TGTGCCACCAGCAGAGATGAACTAGCGGCAGATACGCAGTATTTT.